This is a list of T cell receptor beta chains from one sample in a study of T cell responses to AZD1222 COVID-19 vaccine. The method was immunoSEQ multiplex PCR; TCRdb's version includes in-frame clones alone and lacks a portion of them. In the table there are around 150,000 clones, more than 75% of which are singletons. Sample: peripheral blood, taken 28 days after the second AZD1222 dose. The source is an adult who received the AZD1222 COVID-19 vaccine. The CDR3 runs from the conserved cysteine through the conserved F or W. The D gene is left open where the match is weak. Not every row has a clone size; where given, it reads once, few, many or a size class.

V gene: TRBV5-1
clone size: -
J gene: TRBJ1-1
D gene: -
CDR3 protein: CASSLRQGRNTEAFF
CDR3 DNA: TGCGCCAGCAGCCTACGGCAGGGTCGAAACACTGAAGCTTTCTTT

V gene: TRBV5-5
clone size: -
J gene: TRBJ1-2
D gene: -
CDR3 protein: CASSNGIGSRYGYTF
CDR3 DNA: TGTGCCAGCAGCAATGGTATCGGATCTCGTTATGGCTACACCTTC

V gene: TRBV19
clone size: once
J gene: TRBJ1-1
D gene: -
CDR3 protein: CASSGGLAGTEAFF
CDR3 DNA: TGTGCCAGTAGTGGCGGTCTCGCGGGCACTGAAGCTTTCTTT

V gene: TRBV6-6
clone size: -
J gene: TRBJ1-5
D gene: -
CDR3 protein: CASSYGAALYF
CDR3 DNA: TGTGCCAGCAGTTACGGTGCAGCCTTGTATTTT

V gene: TRBV6-2/TRBV6-3
clone size: -
J gene: TRBJ2-3
D gene: TRBD2
CDR3 protein: CASSFRPSGGTDTQYF
CDR3 DNA: TGTGCCAGCAGTTTCCGCCCTAGCGGGGGCACAGATACGCAGTATTTT

V gene: TRBV30
clone size: -
J gene: TRBJ1-5
D gene: -
CDR3 protein: CAWSGGRYQPQHF
CDR3 DNA: TGTGCCTGGAGTGGGGGTAGGTATCAGCCCCAGCATTTT

V gene: TRBV4-1
clone size: -
J gene: TRBJ2-5
D gene: TRBD1
CDR3 protein: CASSQSIRGVQGARGTQYF
CDR3 DNA: TGCGCCAGCAGCCAAAGTATCCGTGGCGTACAGGGGGCGCGAGGGACCCAGTACTTC

V gene: TRBV24-1
clone size: -
J gene: TRBJ1-1
D gene: -
CDR3 protein: CATRESGAVNTEAFF
CDR3 DNA: TGTGCCACCAGGGAGTCAGGGGCGGTCAACACTGAAGCTTTCTTT

V gene: TRBV19
clone size: -
J gene: TRBJ2-1
D gene: -
CDR3 protein: CASSIQGMGEQFF
CDR3 DNA: TGTGCCAGTAGTATACAGGGGATGGGTGAGCAGTTCTTC

V gene: TRBV3-1/TRBV3-2
clone size: -
J gene: TRBJ2-7
D gene: -
CDR3 protein: CASSHPGLTTYEQYF
CDR3 DNA: TGTGCCAGCAGCCACCCCGGACTTACCACCTACGAGCAGTACTTC

V gene: TRBV7-9
clone size: -
J gene: TRBJ1-1
D gene: -
CDR3 protein: CASSPGRDGAFF
CDR3 DNA: TGTGCCAGCAGCCCGGGGCGCGACGGAGCTTTCTTT

V gene: TRBV5-6
clone size: -
J gene: TRBJ1-2
D gene: -
CDR3 protein: CASSPLYSNYGYTF
CDR3 DNA: TGTGCCAGCAGCCCCCTGTACAGTAACTATGGCTACACCTTC

V gene: TRBV5-4
clone size: -
J gene: TRBJ1-1
D gene: -
CDR3 protein: CASSLGTALNTEAFF
CDR3 DNA: TGTGCCAGCAGCTTGGGGACAGCACTGAACACTGAAGCTTTCTTT

V gene: TRBV7-6
clone size: -
J gene: TRBJ2-1
D gene: TRBD2
CDR3 protein: CASSLEPSGTSYNEQFF
CDR3 DNA: TGTGCCAGCAGCTTAGAGCCTAGCGGGACCTCCTACAATGAGCAGTTCTTC

V gene: TRBV19
clone size: -
J gene: TRBJ1-5
D gene: -
CDR3 protein: CASSIVGQVRGQPQHF
CDR3 DNA: TGTGCCAGTAGTATAGTAGGGCAGGTCCGTGGTCAGCCCCAGCATTTT

V gene: TRBV7-9
clone size: once
J gene: TRBJ1-1
D gene: -
CDR3 protein: CASSARRGNTEAFF
CDR3 DNA: TGTGCCAGCAGCGCCCGCAGGGGGAACACTGAAGCTTTCTTT

V gene: TRBV11-2
clone size: few
J gene: TRBJ1-1
D gene: -
CDR3 protein: CASSWSFMNTEAFF
CDR3 DNA: TGTGCCAGCAGCTGGAGCTTTATGAACACTGAAGCTTTCTTT

V gene: TRBV6-5
clone size: -
J gene: TRBJ1-2
D gene: -
CDR3 protein: CASSYRDNYGYTF
CDR3 DNA: TGTGCCAGCAGTTACCGGGATAACTATGGCTACACCTTC

V gene: TRBV24-1
clone size: -
J gene: TRBJ2-1
D gene: TRBD1
CDR3 protein: CATSDLGTGGLVTYNEQFF
CDR3 DNA: TGTGCCACCAGTGATTTAGGGACAGGGGGCTTAGTCACCTACAATGAGCAGTTCTTC

V gene: TRBV29-1
clone size: once
J gene: TRBJ1-5
D gene: -
CDR3 protein: CSVSRTDSNQPQHF
CDR3 DNA: TGCAGCGTAAGCCGGACGGATAGCAATCAGCCCCAGCATTTT

V gene: TRBV21-1
clone size: -
J gene: TRBJ1-2
D gene: -
CDR3 protein: CASSRSVLEVRCGYTF
CDR3 DNA: TGTGCCAGCAGCAGATCGGTTCTTGAGGTGAGGTGTGGCTACACCTTC

V gene: TRBV10-3
clone size: -
J gene: TRBJ1-2
D gene: -
CDR3 protein: CAISEWTDTNYGYTF
CDR3 DNA: TGTGCCATCAGTGAGTGGACAGACACTAACTATGGCTACACCTTC

V gene: TRBV10-3
clone size: -
J gene: TRBJ2-1
D gene: -
CDR3 protein: CAISESTSEQFF
CDR3 DNA: TGTGCCATCAGTGAGTCTACATCGGAGCAGTTCTTC

V gene: TRBV6-5
clone size: -
J gene: TRBJ1-1
D gene: -
CDR3 protein: CASSPPGWRNTEAFF
CDR3 DNA: TGTGCCAGCAGCCCGCCGGGGTGGCGGAACACTGAAGCTTTCTTT

V gene: TRBV27
clone size: -
J gene: TRBJ2-1
D gene: TRBD2
CDR3 protein: CASSLSWAGGHNEQFF
CDR3 DNA: TGTGCCAGCAGTTTATCATGGGCGGGAGGGCACAATGAGCAGTTCTTC

V gene: TRBV19
clone size: -
J gene: TRBJ2-1
D gene: -
CDR3 protein: CASSMAMSSYNEQFF
CDR3 DNA: TGTGCCAGTAGTATGGCTATGAGCTCCTACAATGAGCAGTTCTTC

V gene: TRBV3-1/TRBV3-2
clone size: -
J gene: TRBJ2-5
D gene: -
CDR3 protein: CASEGRGTETQYF
CDR3 DNA: TGTGCCAGCGAGGGGAGGGGGACTGAGACCCAGTACTTC

V gene: TRBV18
clone size: -
J gene: TRBJ2-6
D gene: -
CDR3 protein: CASSPLPGDSGANVLTF
CDR3 DNA: TGTGCCAGCTCACCGCTACCGGGGGATTCTGGGGCCAACGTCCTGACTTTC

V gene: TRBV25-1
clone size: -
J gene: TRBJ1-1
D gene: -
CDR3 protein: CASSQAGEDTEAFF
CDR3 DNA: TGTGCCAGCAGCCAAGCGGGGGAGGACACTGAAGCTTTCTTT

V gene: TRBV10-3
clone size: -
J gene: TRBJ1-1
D gene: -
CDR3 protein: CAISERGLRTEAFF
CDR3 DNA: TGTGCCATCAGTGAGAGGGGGTTAAGAACTGAAGCTTTCTTT

V gene: TRBV3-1/TRBV3-2
clone size: -
J gene: TRBJ2-1
D gene: TRBD2
CDR3 protein: CASSQESLAGGLGNEQFF
CDR3 DNA: TGTGCCAGCAGCCAAGAATCACTAGCGGGGGGGTTGGGCAATGAGCAGTTCTTC

V gene: TRBV14
clone size: -
J gene: TRBJ1-2
D gene: -
CDR3 protein: CASSQQINYGYTF
CDR3 DNA: TGTGCCAGCAGCCAGCAGATTAACTATGGCTACACCTTC

V gene: TRBV30
clone size: -
J gene: TRBJ2-2
D gene: TRBD1
CDR3 protein: CAWSVAGGMGAGELFF
CDR3 DNA: TGTGCCTGGAGTGTAGCAGGGGGCATGGGCGCCGGGGAGCTGTTTTTT

V gene: TRBV7-2
clone size: -
J gene: TRBJ2-1
D gene: -
CDR3 protein: CASSRRSSGAYNEQFF
CDR3 DNA: TGTGCCAGCAGTCGGAGGTCCAGCGGAGCCTACAATGAGCAGTTCTTC

V gene: TRBV14
clone size: -
J gene: TRBJ1-1
D gene: -
CDR3 protein: CASSQGQNTEAFF
CDR3 DNA: TGTGCCAGCAGCCAAGGGCAAAACACTGAAGCTTTCTTT

V gene: TRBV4-1
clone size: -
J gene: TRBJ2-3
D gene: -
CDR3 protein: CASSQSKGADTQYF
CDR3 DNA: TGCGCCAGCAGCCAATCCAAGGGGGCAGATACGCAGTATTTT

V gene: TRBV2
clone size: medium-sized
J gene: TRBJ1-3
D gene: -
CDR3 protein: CASRVGYSGNTIYF
CDR3 DNA: TGTGCCAGCAGAGTGGGCTACTCTGGAAACACCATATATTTT

V gene: TRBV5-6
clone size: -
J gene: TRBJ2-3
D gene: -
CDR3 protein: CASSLEAGGTDTQYF
CDR3 DNA: TGTGCCAGCAGCTTGGAGGCAGGGGGCACAGATACGCAGTATTTT

V gene: TRBV5-4
clone size: -
J gene: TRBJ1-2
D gene: -
CDR3 protein: CASSLESGVGYTF
CDR3 DNA: TGTGCCAGCAGCTTGGAATCAGGAGTTGGCTACACCTTC

V gene: TRBV11-3
clone size: -
J gene: TRBJ2-1
D gene: -
CDR3 protein: CASSRTRGQQFF
CDR3 DNA: TGTGCCAGCAGCCGGACGCGGGGGCAGCAGTTCTTC

V gene: TRBV7-2
clone size: -
J gene: TRBJ1-1
D gene: -
CDR3 protein: CASSLGVTTEAFF
CDR3 DNA: TGTGCCAGCAGCTTAGGGGTAACCACTGAAGCTTTCTTT

V gene: TRBV5-8
clone size: -
J gene: TRBJ1-2
D gene: -
CDR3 protein: CASSFFLDRANGYTF
CDR3 DNA: TGTGCCAGCAGCTTTTTCCTTGATAGGGCTAATGGCTACACCTTC